This T cell receptor (beta chain) is from a study of cytomegalovirus exposure and HLA in healthy donors (dated by TCRdb to about 2017). Study-wide context: An earlier analysis of roughly 610 of the donors reported about 280 Gb of sequence data and roughly 120 million unique TCR beta sequences obtained from about 200 million T cells. Using immunosequencing, the study profiled T cell repertoires from 640 or so subjects and related those repertoires to cytomegalovirus serostatus. Every discovery cohort repertoire had been produced on one sequencing platform. Among roughly 400 genotyped donors of the cohort, an average of roughly 230,000 unique TCR beta nucleotide sequences was sequenced per donor, of which about 20% were non-productive. To predict cytomegalovirus infection status, the study combined high-throughput TCR immunosequencing, statistical association of individual TCRs with disease status, and machine learning. HLA typing included class I and class II loci at four-digit resolution. A later analysis re-examined previously published TCR beta repertoires from around 670 donors and added high-resolution HLA genotyping to investigate patterns of TCR occurrence. Donor age, sex, ethnicity and CMV serostatus were collected together with the repertoire data. Typing coverage varied by locus: 629-630 donors for A, B, C, DRB1 and DQB1; under 550 for DQA1; about 600 for DPA1; under 490 for DPB1. Rather than using new phenotypic data, the later analysis identified candidate immune exposures from TCR beta sequences and from how often those sequences occurred across donors. Besides the first cohort of around 700 subjects, a separate validation cohort made up of 120 different subjects was used. Of the approximately 370 genotyped donors, 70% to 90% were placed in the genetic ancestry cluster associated with self-reported Caucasian donors. A handful of DR-DQ haplotypes were handled as single units for association and clustering because linkage in the cohort was strong. An earlier analysis of some 500 of the donors used high-throughput TCR beta sequencing to judge whether each TCR beta V gene segment behaved as functional or pseudogenic. About 280 gigabases of sequencing data and tens of millions of unique TCR sequences were included in an early release covering several hundred HLA-typed donors. The aim of the study was to test whether cataloging public T cell receptors could identify signatures of past pathogen exposure. A later genetic analysis used genome-wide SNP genotypes for about 55% of the 666 donors, treating that subset as a discovery cohort. General findings and caveats noted by the study authors: According to the authors, the approach could potentially be generalized to other disease states and immunological phenotypes. In a later analysis, HLA-associated TCR beta chains showed more clonal expansion and lower generation probabilities than non-associated chains that were equally common. Assigning TCR associations to individual alleles was difficult when HLA alleles, especially DR and DQ, strongly co-occurred. Specific HLA alleles were associated with roughly 17,000 TCR beta sequences at a false discovery rate of 0.05 in a later analysis. In a later analysis, TCR association rates were found to vary across HLA loci, with the most associated TCRs seen for DRB1 alleles and the fewest for HLA-C alleles. Sequencing depth was assumed to be roughly uniform across donors in the presence/absence analyses, though that assumption may not hold. The classifier was reported to diagnose cytomegalovirus status with high specificity and sensitivity in both the original and validation cohorts. Because the 87-base-pair reads could not distinguish some IMGT-functional V segments, including TRBV6-2 and TRBV6-3, those segments were excluded. Across donors, most TCR sequences were observed very rarely, whereas some public TCRs were present in many individuals. Because some donors lacked HLA typing at each locus, the association tests relied only on the typed subset. Compared with the roughly 710-donor mean, donors in an Asian-associated ancestry cluster had fewer N-insertions in productive TCRs, according to a later genetic analysis. Because counts were too low, roughly 17 rarely observed V segments, including chromosome 9 orphons, were left out of the earlier analysis of 500 to 750 of the donors. Correlated functional status among segregating V segments might be attributable to linkage disequilibrium, but an unknown experimental factor could not be ruled out. An earlier analysis of around 540 of the donors showed that most TCR beta V segments appeared in productive rearrangements either about 87% or about 30% of the time, which broadly matched IMGT annotations. In this cohort, only TCR beta chains were sequenced, and detectable features were limited by the absence of alpha or paired-chain data. Immune exposure information for the cohort was limited to CMV serostatus. The sequencing pipeline was judged likely to have produced a cluster of highly shared sequence variants as a technical artifact. An association between a missense DCLRE1C variant and V-gene and J-gene trimming of TCR beta chains was found in a later genetic analysis and replicated in an independent cohort. A total of fewer than 200 TCR beta chains were listed by the study as associated with cytomegalovirus. A further reported finding was that TCR beta sequences accurately predicted the HLA-A and HLA-B alleles for most subjects in the first cohort. According to a later analysis, parvovirus B19, influenza, CMV and Epstein-Barr virus appeared linked to several top co-occurrence clusters. In a later analysis, most CMV-associated TCR beta chains were found to appear HLA-restricted, with HLA associations seemingly driven largely by CMV exposure. Three of the identified cytomegalovirus-associated TCR beta chains were confirmed in vitro to be specific for cytomegalovirus antigens.

Note on this clone: Its target antigen remains unknown. One end of the junction is discordant with germline, which a read error may explain.

Based on the germline V gene (reference sequence), the CDR1 and CDR2 sequences are SEHNR and FQNEAQ. The CDR3, cysteine through phenylalanine, is 18 amino acids long. The sequence is cut down to CDR3 DNA, 54 bases in frame from base 1. The library relied on the immunoSEQ multiplex PCR assay. For the multiplex PCR, a mixture combining 60 forward primers for TCR Vbeta segments and 13 reverse primers for TCR Jbeta segments was used. The CDR3 region of rearranged TCR beta genes was amplified from genomic DNA by a multiplex PCR assay. The Illumina HiSeq System was used to sequence the amplified TCR beta libraries as 87-base-pair reads. Regarding the original processing steps: Across the 500 to 750 repertoires, a later analysis counted 60 million to 90 million unique TCR beta chains, approximately 10 million of which were shared by at least two donors. Raw reads were error-corrected and collapsed into unique sequences with a nearest-neighbor algorithm that merged closely related sequences to remove PCR and sequencing errors. CDR3 sequences were aligned to IMGT reference sequences to assign V, D and J gene segments. For a sequence to be retained, a match of at least six nucleotides to both a V gene segment and a J gene segment was required. A rearrangement was called productive if the CDR3 had no stop codons and remained in frame with V and J, and every other rearrangement was called non-productive. CDR3 was defined according to IMGT convention as the region running from the second conserved V-encoded cysteine to the conserved J-encoded phenylalanine. Sequences without an unambiguous match to a single V gene segment were excluded from the earlier analysis of about 630 of the donors. In an earlier analysis of 587 of the donors, V segments were called functional above 56.7% productive rearrangements and were called segregating when the between-donor standard deviation exceeded 5%. A statistical classification framework was built for diagnosing cytomegalovirus status from the catalog of TCR beta chain sequences. A later analysis assigned V and J genes by comparing TCR nucleotide sequences with IMGT/GENE-DB human TR gene sequences. Using the TCRdist pipeline, a later analysis assigned CDR3 sequences along with most-parsimonious VDJ recombination scenarios. In a later analysis, every TCR beta chain was defined by the combination of its CDR3 amino acid sequence and its V-gene family, and reads without a unique V-gene family were dropped. A later analysis removed 550 to 650 highly shared, low-generation-probability nucleotide sequences to deal with suspected cross-contamination and a sequencing artifact. A later analysis calculated a clonal expansion index for each public chain from normalized within-repertoire ranks of inferred template counts. In a later analysis, generation probabilities were computed using a VDJ recombination model fitted to out-of-frame rearrangements, and the results were checked against IGoR. In a later analysis, hypergeometric tests were used to score TCR-TCR, TCR-HLA and TCR-CMV co-occurrence, with a repertoire-size bias correction applied to TCR pairs. False discovery rates were estimated in a later analysis by permuting HLA or CMV assignments 20 times. In a later analysis, co-occurring TCRs were grouped using DBSCAN, with TCRdist sequence similarity added in when clustering inside HLA-allele-positive subsets. Repertoires with fewer than 30,000 or more than 120,000 public chains were left out of co-occurrence clustering, as were about five repertoires with anomalous nucleotide sharing. Entries here come from immuneACCESS through TCRdb and include only in-frame sequences with V and J called. Some clones fail to appear in such tables; in the studies checked, an unresolved V gene covers under half of the shortfall, and the cause of the remainder is unknown. That table gives V, J and clone size, and the DNA gave D and trimming. Within this sample are about 190,000 clones, with less than 85% of them counted one time only. The ten largest clonotypes hold under 0.8% of the sample.

The cohort consisted of 600 or so healthy bone marrow donors. All cohort members were sampled while nominally healthy, although unrecorded immune exposures were likely present. The donor was CMV seronegative and belonged to the group of around 400 seronegative cohort members. Each donor provided a peripheral blood sample, and peripheral blood mononuclear cells were used for TCR beta sequencing. Genomic DNA extraction from the blood cell samples was performed with the Qiagen DNeasy Blood Extraction Kit. Sequenced input: PBMCs. The chain joins TRBV7-9 to TRBJ2-3, with a weak D call of TRBD2 (5 bases match). The sequence derives from a boy aged 5-17 years in good health and CMV-seronegative. The CDR3 region: CSSSPSGTRQANVGTQYF. The sequenced DNA: TGTTCCAGCAGCCCGAGCGGTACAAGACAAGCAAACGTTGGTACGCAGTATTTT.